One and the same sample provided the 12 T cell receptor beta chains below, sequenced in a study of OX40 agonist ivuxolimab in advanced cancers. The table came from immunoSEQ multiplex PCR; TCRdb's copy has only in-frame clones and leaves some out. This sample carries tens of thousands of clones, 75% to 95% of them seen once, and the ten largest clones take 2% to 3%. The sequencing here drew on CD4+ or CD8+ T cells sorted from blood, taken in a trial of the OX40 agonist ivuxolimab. These TCRs come from an adult with an advanced solid tumor such as melanoma, head and neck, liver or kidney cancer.

J is TRBJ2-3 and V is TRBV5-1; 12 bases align to TRBD2. Trimming cost V 3 bases and J 5 bases; bases outside gene matches: 7. This CDR3 is 16 amino acids long. The germline CDR1 and CDR2 sequences are SGHRS and YFSETQ. CDR3 region: CASSSRLAGEGDTQYF. CDR3 coding DNA: TGCGCCAGCAGCTCCCGACTAGCGGGAGAAGGAGATACGCAGTATTTT.

The chain carries TRBV7-2 and TRBJ1-5; D call uncertain. Germline V gene data show CDR1 as SGHTA and CDR2 as FQGNSA. The ends were cut back, 1 base at V and 1 base at J, with 8 bases in the middle. The CDR3 spans 15 residues. The CDR3 bases are TGTGCCAGCAGCTTAGAAGGCGGAAGCAATCAGCCCCAGCATTTT. Translating gives CASSLEGGSNQPQHF.

As regards this clone: One end of the junction varies from germline; a read error may be responsible. J is TRBJ1-4 and V is TRBV6-1, with TRBD1 matching 9 bases. The CDR3 extends over 12 amino acids. CDR1 is MNHNS, CDR2 SASEGT, per germline. In nucleotides, the CDR3 is TGTGCCAGCAGTGAAACAGGGGGCCCTCCACTTTTT. Amino acid sequence: CASSETGGPPLF.

The chain combines TRBV18 with TRBJ2-3; D is ambiguous. This CDR3 comprises 14 residues. The germline V gene has CDR1 KGHSH and CDR2 LQKENI. Trimming left V 5 bases short and J 2 bases short, with 11 bases between. CDR3 nucleotide sequence: TGTGCCAGCTCAGCTATTGGGAACACAGATACGCAGTATTTT. Translation: CASSAIGNTDTQYF.

This chain joins TRBV6-5 and TRBJ2-5; 7 bases match TRBD2. Germline V gene sequence: CDR1 MNHEY, CDR2 SVGAGI. V trimming: 2 bases; J trimming: 9 bases; junction bases outside the gene matches: 3. This CDR3 has 12 residues. The CDR3 sequence: CASSYAAGAQYF. DNA for the CDR3: TGTGCCAGCAGTTACGCGGCGGGAGCCCAGTACTTC.

The V and J genes are TRBV19 and TRBJ1-5; 12 bases are shared with TRBD1. The V gene end was trimmed by 6 bases and the J gene end by 1 base; junction bases not matched to a gene: 1. Germline CDR1 and CDR2: LNHDA and SQIVND (reference sequence). The CDR3 runs to 15 residues. Here the CDR3 reads CASRGTGGSNQPQHF. For the CDR3, the DNA is TGTGCCAGTAGGGGGACAGGGGGCAGCAATCAGCCCCAGCATTTT.

The rearrangement links TRBV27 to TRBJ2-7; 8 bases are a match to TRBD2. The CDR3 runs to 15 residues. Germline assignment: CDR1 MNHEY and CDR2 SMNVEV (reference sequence). The ends lost 5 bases at V and 2 bases at J; junction bases unmatched: 8. CDR3 region: CASSQSGSRAYEQYF. The CDR3 DNA reads as TGTGCCAGCAGTCAAAGCGGGAGCCGGGCCTACGAGCAGTACTTC.

This chain links TRBV30 with TRBJ2-1; D gene unclear. Germline-derived CDR1 and CDR2 are GTSNPN and SVGIG (reference sequence). The CDR3 length is 11 residues. V shed 1 base and J shed 11 bases, with 9 bases lying between them. CDR3 bases: TGTGCCTGGAGTGCTCTTCAGCAGCAGTTCTTC. It is translated as CAWSALQQQFF.

This sequence joins TRBV19 and TRBJ2-5, with D hard to call. This CDR3 has 14 amino acids. Looked up from germline, CDR1 is LNHDA and CDR2 is SQIVND (reference sequence). The germline V and J ends were trimmed by 5 bases and 1 base, with 11 bases remaining between them. Here the CDR3 DNA reads TGTGCCAGTAGTTCGTCACATAGCCAAGAGACCCAGTACTTC. Its protein product is CASSSSHSQETQYF.

This chain links TRBV30 with TRBJ2-6, with TRBD1 matching over 7 bases. The V and J ends lost 7 bases and 0 bases, in that order; junction bases with no gene match: 3. The CDR3 sequence is 14 residues long. Per the germline V gene, CDR1 is GTSNPN and CDR2 is SVGIG (reference sequence). For the CDR3, the DNA is TGTGCCTTCGACAGGGCCTCTGGGGCCAACGTCCTGACTTTC. Translating it yields CAFDRASGANVLTF. Using reference TRBV30 and TRBJ2-6 for the parts outside the CDR3, the full variable domain is SQTIHQWPATLVQPVGSPLSLECTVEGTSNPNLYWYRQAAGRGLQLLFYSVGIGQISSEVPQNLSASRPQDRQFILSSKKLLLSDSGFYLCAFDRASGANVLTFGAGSRLTVL.

The rearrangement links TRBV14 to TRBJ2-4; D tentatively fits TRBD1 or TRBD2 (6 bases each). Germline V lookup: CDR1 SGHDN, CDR2 FVKESK. V was shortened by 0 bases and J by 8 bases, with 14 bases between the two germline ends. The length of the CDR3 is 15 residues. CDR3 loop: CASSQDVGGTDIQYF. The CDR3 DNA follows: TGTGCCAGCAGCCAAGATGTAGGGGGGACGGACATTCAGTACTTC.

The CDR3 DNA is TGTGCCAGCTCACCACTGACAGGGGAAGAGACCCAGTACTTC. It codes for CASSPLTGEETQYF. The chain couples TRBV18 to TRBJ2-5, with 8 bases lining up with TRBD1. V lost 1 base to trimming and J lost 3 bases; unmatched junction nucleotides: 1. Per germline, CDR1 KGHSH and CDR2 LQKENI. This CDR3 has 14 amino acids.